The 27 T cell receptor beta chains reported below all come from one sample, sequenced in a study of technical replicates of blood from a few donors. Assay: immunoSEQ multiplex PCR; the TCRdb copy retains only in-frame clones and omits some. The sample yields around 80,000 clones, 98% seen once. The sample was T cells isolated from PBMCs. The source of these receptors is a human donor in good health.

The chain employs TRBV5-1 and TRBJ2-1; 7 nucleotides agree with TRBD1. The germline CDR1 and CDR2 sequences are SGHRS and YFSETQ. Losses at the gene ends were 0 bases for V and 4 bases for J; bases not matched to a gene: 10. The length of the CDR3 is 17 residues. The CDR3 sequence: CASSLEKGGGFYNEQFF. The CDR3 DNA follows: TGCGCCAGCAGCTTGGAAAAAGGGGGCGGGTTTTACAATGAGCAGTTCTTC.

Note on this clone: One end of the junction fails to match germline, which may point to a read error. This specimen includes other DNA sequences encoding the same CDR3. The V and J genes are TRBV28 and TRBJ2-7, with a weak D call TRBD1 (5 bases). The length of the CDR3 is 14 residues. Germline V gene sequence: CDR1 MDHEN, CDR2 SYDVKM. This CDR3 reads CASRPRQFTYEQYF. The CDR3, as DNA: TGCGCCAGCAGGCCTCGACAGTTCACCTACGAGCAGTACTTC.

The chain carries TRBV28 and TRBJ1-3, with 8 bases aligning to TRBD1. The CDR3 is 14 amino acids. The germline V gene encodes CDR1 MDHEN and CDR2 SYDVKM. V lost 6 bases to trimming and J lost 4 bases; unmatched junction nucleotides: 5. CDR3 sequence reads: CASRIAGGGNTIYF. For the CDR3, the DNA is TGTGCCAGCAGAATAGCAGGGGGCGGAAACACCATATATTTT.

The V and J genes are TRBV30 and TRBJ1-5; TRBD1 is a possible D gene (6 bases). The V gene's germline CDR1 is GTSNPN and CDR2 SVGIG (reference sequence). The CDR3 is made up of 13 amino acids. Trimming left V 8 bases short and J 6 bases short, with 17 bases between. The CDR3 reads CAAETGYGQPQHF. As DNA, the CDR3 is TGTGCCGCAGAAACAGGGTACGGTCAGCCCCAGCATTTT.

The CDR3 DNA sequence: TGCGCCAGCAGCCAGTTGGACAATGAGCAGTTCTTC. It codes for CASSQLDNEQFF. The chain couples TRBV5-1 to TRBJ2-1; D uncertain. Trimming removed 4 bases from V and 5 bases from J, with 7 bases in between. The CDR3 loop spans 12 amino acids. Looked up from germline, CDR1 is SGHRS and CDR2 is YFSETQ.

This clone was seen a single time. The chain couples TRBV5-4 to TRBJ2-2; D is possibly TRBD2 (5 bases). This CDR3 has 14 residues. Germline CDR1 SGHNT, CDR2 YYREEE (reference sequence). Deletions cut 3 bases from V and 7 bases from J, with 13 bases between. The CDR3 DNA sequence: TGTGCCAGCAGCTCGTCGGGGTTAAACGGGGAGCTGTTTTTT. Its protein product is CASSSSGLNGELFF.

J is TRBJ2-1 and V is TRBV27, with TRBD1 as a possible D gene (6 bases). CDR3 length: 21 amino acids. V was cut by 1 base and J by 2 bases, with 27 bases left in between. Germline V gene sequence: CDR1 MNHEY, CDR2 SMNVEV (reference sequence). CDR3 region: CASSLYAPPSQGTLPYNEQFF. As DNA, the CDR3 is TGTGCCAGCAGTTTATACGCGCCCCCCTCACAGGGAACTTTGCCCTACAATGAGCAGTTCTTC.

The chain recombines TRBV7-9 with TRBJ2-1, with no clear D. V was pared by 0 bases and J by 2 bases, with 2 bases between. In germline, CDR1 is SEHNR, CDR2 FQNEAQ (reference sequence). The CDR3 is 13 amino acids. The CDR3 DNA reads TGTGCCAGCAGCTTAGCTACCTACAATGAGCAGTTCTTC. Its translation: CASSLATYNEQFF.

The J gene is TRBJ2-5, the V gene TRBV5-1, with TRBD2 matching 8 bases. V was pared by 4 bases and J by 1 base, with 3 bases of the junction left unmatched. The length of the CDR3 is 14 residues. CDR1 and CDR2 (germline): SGHRS, YFSETQ. DNA of the CDR3: TGCGCCAGCAGCACTCTAGCGGGCCAAGAGACCCAGTACTTC. This codes for CASSTLAGQETQYF.

This chain connects TRBV2 to TRBJ1-2; D might be TRBD1 (5 bases). There are 17 residues in the CDR3. The V end lost 10 bases, the J end lost 8 bases, and 32 bases lay between the germline ends. Germline V gives CDR1 SNHLY, CDR2 FYNNEI. CDR3 DNA sequence: TGTGCCATCTGGGGACCGGGGGAGGATTACGGCCAAGGCGGCTACACCTTC. Protein product: CAIWGPGEDYGQGGYTF.

The gene calls are TRBV6-1 and TRBJ1-5; TRBD1 aligns across 8 bases. V lost 2 bases to trimming and J lost 6 bases; unmatched junction nucleotides: 12. Per the germline V gene, CDR1 is MNHNS and CDR2 is SASEGT. The CDR3 sequence is 17 residues long. The CDR3: CASSEHSWQGAGQPQHF. As DNA, the CDR3 is TGTGCCAGCAGTGAACACTCATGGCAGGGGGCAGGTCAGCCCCAGCATTTT.

The V gene is TRBV5-1, the J gene TRBJ1-2; TRBD1 aligns across 7 bases. The CDR3 sequence is 13 residues long. From germline, CDR1 is SGHRS and CDR2 YFSETQ. V shed 4 bases, J shed 4 bases, and the junction held 4 bases outside the gene matches. The CDR3 DNA reads TGCGCCAGCAGCCCCTGGGACAGCTATGGCTACACCTTC. Its protein is CASSPWDSYGYTF.

This chain joins TRBV28 and TRBJ2-2; 8 nucleotides agree with TRBD1. Germline values: CDR1 MDHEN, CDR2 SYDVKM. V was pared by 11 bases and J by 1 base, with 3 bases of the junction left unmatched. This CDR3 region has 13 residues. The CDR3 protein is CAYRGENTGELFF. The CDR3 nucleotides are TGTGCCTACAGGGGGGAGAACACCGGGGAGCTGTTTTTT.

This clone was observed once. The chain combines TRBV7-9 with TRBJ2-1; 8 bases align to TRBD1. V was pared by 6 bases and J by 0 bases, with 7 bases of the junction left unmatched. The CDR3 covers 16 residues. Germline V gene data show CDR1 as SEHNR and CDR2 as FQNEAQ (reference sequence). Here the CDR3 reads CASSRDRGGSYNEQFF. DNA for the CDR3: TGTGCCAGCAGTCGCGACAGGGGAGGCTCCTACAATGAGCAGTTCTTC.

This chain links TRBV27 with TRBJ2-1, with a weak D call TRBD2 (6 bases). CDR3 length: 16 amino acids. V gave up 5 bases and J gave up 0 bases, with 14 bases separating them. Germline-derived CDR1 and CDR2 are MNHEY and SMNVEV (reference sequence). The CDR3 nucleotides are TGTGCCAGCAGTCCCCGGGGGTACAGCTCCTACAATGAGCAGTTCTTC. Translation: CASSPRGYSSYNEQFF.

This chain connects TRBV27 to TRBJ2-5; the match to TRBD2 covers 8 bases. CDR1 is MNHEY and CDR2 is SMNVEV in the germline V gene (reference sequence). V lost 0 bases, J lost 5 bases, and 5 bases stayed unmatched. The CDR3 sequence is 15 residues long. The CDR3 nucleotides read TGTGCCAGCAGTTTATCGGGCGGGAGGTGGGAGACCCAGTACTTC. Translation: CASSLSGGRWETQYF.

Of note for this clone: Other nucleotide sequences from this sample produce the same CDR3. The V gene is TRBV6-5, the J gene TRBJ1-1; 8 bases map to TRBD1. V lost 3 bases to trimming and J lost 5 bases; unmatched junction nucleotides: 8. The CDR3 runs 15 residues. Germline loops: CDR1 MNHEY, CDR2 SVGAGI. CDR3 in amino acids: CASSYSGQGGTEAFF. The CDR3 nucleotides are TGTGCCAGCAGTTATAGCGGACAGGGAGGTACTGAAGCTTTCTTT.

Only one count was recorded for this clone. The chain combines TRBV2 with TRBJ1-2, with D tentatively TRBD1 (5 bases). Germline values: CDR1 SNHLY, CDR2 FYNNEI. V was trimmed by 3 bases and J by 5 bases, leaving 7 bases between them. The CDR3 covers 12 residues. In DNA, the CDR3 is TGTGCCAGCAGTGACCAGGGATATGGCTACACCTTC. Translated, it gives CASSDQGYGYTF.

This chain connects TRBV6-6 to TRBJ1-2; D is uncertain. CDR1 MNHNY and CDR2 SVGAGI come from the germline V gene (reference sequence). V lost 6 bases and J 3 bases, leaving 11 bases between the germline ends. This CDR3 is built from 13 residues. CDR3 region: CASSYDGYYGYTF. The CDR3 bases are TGTGCCAGCAGCTACGACGGGTACTATGGCTACACCTTC.

The DNA of the CDR3 is TGTGCCAGCAGCTTAGCGGCGCACAGGGGTAGGGAGAACACTGAAGCTTTCTTT. It is translated as CASSLAAHRGRENTEAFF. The chain couples TRBV7-6 to TRBJ1-1, with TRBD1 matching over 7 bases. Germline V gene data show CDR1 as SGHVS and CDR2 as FNYEAQ. V lost 0 bases and J lost 1; bases outside the gene matches: 11. There are 18 residues in the CDR3.

The gene calls are TRBV29-1 and TRBJ2-3; D uncertain. Germline values: CDR1 SQVTM, CDR2 ANQGSEA. V lost 0 bases, J lost 1 base, and 11 bases lay in between. This CDR3 has 15 amino acids. The CDR3 DNA sequence: TGCAGCGTTGAAGATCCTCGGGTGGGCACAGATACGCAGTATTTT. It yields the protein CSVEDPRVGTDTQYF.

The J gene is TRBJ2-1, the V gene TRBV29-1; weak D call: TRBD2 (5 bases). Germline CDR1 reads SQVTM; CDR2 reads ANQGSEA. The CDR3 covers 12 residues. Trimming left V 8 bases short and J 4 bases short, with 12 bases between. This CDR3 is CSFSVEYNEQFF. DNA of the CDR3: TGCAGCTTTAGCGTAGAATACAATGAGCAGTTCTTC.

The chain joins TRBV11-2 to TRBJ2-7; 16 bases map to TRBD2. The germline gives CDR1 SGHAT, CDR2 FQNNGV. V lost 0 bases, J lost 4 bases, and 6 bases stayed unmatched. This CDR3 has 18 residues. The CDR3 DNA reads TGTGCCAGCAGCTTAGATCCTGGGACTAGCGGGAGGGAGTACGAGCAGTACTTC. Translating gives CASSLDPGTSGREYEQYF. Combining the CDR3 with reference TRBV11-2 and TRBJ2-7 gives the whole variable domain EAGVAQSPRYKIIEKRQSVAFWCNPISGHATLYWYQQILGQGPKLLIQFQNNGVVDDSQLPKDRFSAERLKGVDSTLKIQPAKLEDSAVYLCASSLDPGTSGREYEQYFGPGTRLTVT.

This clone was seen just once. The gene calls are TRBV7-3 and TRBJ2-1; 9 bases match TRBD2. Trimming removed 1 base from V and 2 bases from J; junction bases left unmatched: 0. The CDR3 extends over 15 amino acids. Germline V gene data show CDR1 as SGHTA and CDR2 as FQGTGA. In DNA form, the CDR3 reads TGTGCCAGCAGCTTAAGCGGGGGGGCCTACAATGAGCAGTTCTTC. It specifies CASSLSGGAYNEQFF.

V is TRBV28 and J is TRBJ1-4; no clear D. CDR3 length equals 13 residues. The V and J ends lost 8 bases and 7 bases respectively, with 14 bases between them. The germline gives CDR1 MDHEN, CDR2 SYDVKM. This CDR3 reads CASRPSAGEKLFF. The DNA of the CDR3 is TGTGCCAGCCGCCCTTCTGCGGGTGAAAAACTGTTTTTT.

The rearrangement links TRBV19 to TRBJ1-2, with TRBD1 as a possible D gene (6 bases). Deletions cut 5 bases from V and 5 bases from J, with 9 bases between. The CDR3 is 12 amino acids. Per the germline V gene, CDR1 is LNHDA and CDR2 is SQIVND (reference sequence). The CDR3 region has the DNA TGTGCCAGTAGTCCAGGACAGTATGGCTACACCTTC. Protein product: CASSPGQYGYTF.

The J gene is TRBJ1-6, the V gene TRBV6-5; TRBD1 is a possible D gene (5 bases). CDR1 and CDR2 from the germline V gene are MNHEY and SVGAGI. V was clipped by 8 bases and J by 5 bases, with 10 bases between them. This CDR3 region has 13 residues. The CDR3: CASGGLNNSPLHF. Written as DNA, the CDR3 is TGTGCCAGCGGGGGACTGAATAATTCACCCCTCCACTTT.